This T cell receptor (beta chain) was identified in a study of cytomegalovirus exposure and HLA in healthy donors. Findings and caveats of the study: Researchers reported in a later analysis that a missense DCLRE1C variant was tied to TCR beta V- and J-gene trimming. The likely origin of a cluster of highly shared sequence variants was a sequencing artifact. Listed as cytomegalovirus-associated were 150 or so TCR beta chains.

The ends were cut back, 0 bases at V and 0 bases at J, with 3 bases in the middle. The CDR3 is 14 residues long. Germline V gene sequence: CDR1 MNHEY, CDR2 SVGAGI. Comment on this clone: Its antigen is still unknown.

The PCR used 60 Vbeta and 13 Jbeta primers. In the authors' methods: Counted up in a later analysis, unique TCR beta chains came to approximately 83 million, with some 9.9 million shared. Sequencing was performed with immunoSEQ multiplex PCR; in TCRdb, only in-frame clones are kept and a portion is missing. V and J calls and clone size are copied from that table; D and trimming were computed from the DNA. The sample contains some 150,000 clones, about 80% of which appear only once. The rearrangement links TRBV6-5 to TRBJ1-3; D is unclear. Sequenced sample: PBMCs. The sequence was collected from a woman aged 50 to 60 in good health and CMV-seronegative. The DNA for the CDR3 is TGTGCCAGCAGTTACTCGAGCTCTGGAAACACCATATATTTT. It translates to CASSYSSSGNTIYF.